Listed here are 30 T cell receptor beta chains from one sample, sequenced in a study of cytomegalovirus exposure and HLA in healthy donors. In the PCR, 60 Vbeta and 13 Jbeta primers were used. Some clones are missing from TCRdb's copy, which holds only in-frame ones; the method was immunoSEQ multiplex PCR. The table has roughly 280,000 clones, roughly two thirds seen once; the top ten hold under 3%. The sample comprised PBMCs. These receptors all stem from a female donor in good health and CMV-seronegative.

J is TRBJ2-1 and V is TRBV27; no definite D call. The CDR3 is 13 residues long. Germline V gene sequence: CDR1 MNHEY, CDR2 SMNVEV (reference sequence). The ends were cut back, 3 bases at V and 6 bases at J, with 9 bases in the middle. DNA for the CDR3: TGTGCCAGCAGTTTGGGCACCATCAATGAGCAGTTCTTC. Translated, it gives CASSLGTINEQFF.

This chain links TRBV7-2 with TRBJ2-3; TRBD2 matches 7 bases. The length of the CDR3 is 17 residues. CDR1 SGHTA and CDR2 FQGNSA come from the germline V gene. J was trimmed by 3 bases and V by 1 base; bases with no gene match: 10. The CDR3 nucleotides read TGTGCCAGCAGCTTAGGGGAGGGGCGGGAGAAAACAGATACGCAGTATTTT. Its protein product is CASSLGEGREKTDTQYF.

This clone was detected only once. The chain employs TRBV5-1 and TRBJ2-1; 7 nucleotides agree with TRBD2. CDR3 size: 14 residues. Trimming at V came to 3 bases and at J to 4 bases, leaving 4 bases not matched to a gene. The germline CDR1 and CDR2 sequences are SGHRS and YFSETQ. In DNA form, the CDR3 reads TGCGCCAGCAGCTCGGGACTAAAATACAATGAGCAGTTCTTC. Translation gives CASSSGLKYNEQFF.

This chain joins TRBV2 and TRBJ2-5; the D gene is possibly TRBD2 (6 bases). The CDR3 is 16 residues long. V was shortened by 4 bases and J by 2 bases, with 17 bases between the two germline ends. CDR1 SNHLY and CDR2 FYNNEI come from the germline V gene. In DNA form, the CDR3 reads TGTGCCAGCAGTGTGGGGGGAGCGCCAACACAAGAGACCCAGTACTTC. Its translation is CASSVGGAPTQETQYF. Variable domain in full (rest from reference TRBV2 and TRBJ2-5): EPEVTQTPSHQVTQMGQEVILRCVPISNHLYFYWYRQILGQKVEFLVSFYNNEISEKSEIFDDQFSVERPDGSNFTLKIRSTKLEDSAMYFCASSVGGAPTQETQYFGPGTRLLVL.

The DNA for the CDR3 is TGTGCCAGCAGCTTGGTGGTCGGGAGGACCCTTAACGAGCAGTTCTTC. Its translation is CASSLVVGRTLNEQFF. The V gene is TRBV5-6, the J gene TRBJ2-1; 7 nucleotides agree with TRBD2. The length of the CDR3 is 16 residues. Trimming cost V 0 bases and J 10 bases; bases outside gene matches: 13. The V gene's germline CDR1 is SGHDT and CDR2 YYEEEE. Full variable domain (rest looked up from reference TRBV5-6 and TRBJ2-1): DAGVTQSPTHLIKTRGQQVTLRCSPKSGHDTVSWYQQALGQGPQFIFQYYEEEERQRGNFPDRFSGHQFPNYSSELNVNALLLGDSALYLCASSLVVGRTLNEQFFGPGTRLTVL.

The V call is TRBV11-3, the J call TRBJ1-3; TRBD1 matches at 7 bases. With 8 bases clipped from V and 1 base from J, the junction kept 11 bases outside the gene matches. Germline CDR1 and CDR2: SGHNT and YENEEA. CDR3 size: 16 residues. CDR3 nucleotide sequence: TGTGCCAGCCGCTCCGACGAGACAGGGTCTGGAAACACCATATATTTT. This encodes CASRSDETGSGNTIYF.

In its sample, this clone was seen a few times. CDR3 DNA: TGTGCCAGCAGCTTAGCGGGACAACTCTACGAGCAGTACTTC. Its protein is CASSLAGQLYEQYF. The chain combines TRBV7-2 with TRBJ2-5; weak D call: TRBD1 (6 bases). The J call may be in error: the DNA end matches TRBJ2-7 better. Per germline, CDR1 SGHTA and CDR2 FQGNSA. The CDR3 contains 14 residues.

The chain employs TRBV21-1 and TRBJ2-1; whether TRBD2, the table's D call, matches the DNA was not checked. TRBV21-1 is marked as a pseudogene. CDR3 length: 19 residues. For the CDR3, the DNA is TGTGCCAGCAGCAAAGAATATACGGGGACTAGCACTTTAGGGAATGAGCAGTTCTTC. Residues: CASSKEYTGTSTLGNEQFF.

CDR3: CASSLAGVWETQYF. CDR3 nucleotide sequence: TGTGCCAGCAGTCTAGCGGGAGTCTGGGAGACCCAGTACTTC. The gene calls are TRBV27 and TRBJ2-5; 10 positions match TRBD2. This CDR3 has 14 residues. Germline CDR1 and CDR2: MNHEY and SMNVEV (reference sequence). With 5 bases clipped from V and 5 bases from J, the junction kept 5 bases outside the gene matches.

This clone was seen only a few times. This sequence joins TRBV30 and TRBJ2-7; perhaps TRBD1 as D (7 bases). CDR3 length: 12 residues. The V gene lost 4 bases and the J gene lost 2 bases, with 9 bases spanning the gap. Germline CDR1 and CDR2: GTSNPN and SVGIG (reference sequence). CDR3: CAWTRGAYEQYF. In nucleotides, the CDR3 is TGTGCCTGGACCAGGGGGGCCTACGAGCAGTACTTC.

The chain's CDR3 is CASSVAPTPGLYGYTF. Here the CDR3 DNA reads TGTGCCAGCAGCGTAGCACCCACCCCAGGCCTCTATGGCTACACCTTC. The J gene is TRBJ1-2, the V gene TRBV9; D remains ambiguous. The germline V and J ends were trimmed by 0 bases and 4 bases, with 16 bases remaining between them. Germline CDR1 and CDR2: SGDLS and YYNGEE. The CDR3 runs to 16 residues.

J is TRBJ2-5 and V is TRBV6-1, with 7 nucleotides matching TRBD1. Per the germline V gene, CDR1 is MNHNS and CDR2 is SASEGT. The CDR3 is made up of 13 amino acids. Trimming removed 6 bases from V and 5 bases from J; junction bases left unmatched: 6. The CDR3 spells CASRDRIGETQYF. The CDR3 DNA is TGTGCCAGCAGGGACAGGATAGGGGAGACCCAGTACTTC.

The chain is built from TRBV7-3 and TRBJ2-1; TRBD2 matches at 8 bases. V was pared by 5 bases and J by 4 bases, with 7 bases of the junction left unmatched. CDR1 is SGHTA and CDR2 is FQGTGA in the germline V gene. This CDR3 contains 15 residues. The chain's CDR3 is CASSPSGSPYNEQFF. The CDR3 nucleotides are TGTGCCAGCAGCCCCAGCGGGAGCCCTTACAATGAGCAGTTCTTC.

This CDR3 reads CASKRQGIESEQFF. The CDR3 DNA follows: TGTGCCAGCAAGAGGCAGGGTATAGAGAGTGAGCAGTTCTTC. The genes are TRBV5-6 and TRBJ2-1; tentatively, D is TRBD1 (5 bases). The CDR3 is 14 residues long. Trimming stripped 6 bases from V and 9 bases from J, with 19 bases between. The germline gives CDR1 SGHDT, CDR2 YYEEEE.

This chain connects TRBV10-3 to TRBJ2-2; D unclear. Germline V gives CDR1 ENHRY, CDR2 SYGVKD. This CDR3 region has 11 residues. Trimming removed 6 bases at V and 7 bases at J, with 6 bases between. The CDR3 here is CAISTGGELFF. The CDR3 bases are TGTGCCATCAGCACCGGCGGGGAGCTGTTTTTT.

The chain is built from TRBV9 and TRBJ2-1; tentatively, D is TRBD2 (5 bases). CDR1 SGDLS and CDR2 YYNGEE come from the germline V gene. V gave up 0 bases and J gave up 8 bases, with 12 bases separating them. This CDR3 region has 14 residues. The CDR3, as DNA: TGTGCCAGCAGCGTAGCGCTAGCACGCTATGAGCAGTTCTTC. It is translated as CASSVALARYEQFF.

The chain is built from TRBV6-5 and TRBJ2-3; no reliable D call. The germline V and J ends were trimmed by 7 bases and 0 bases, with 11 bases remaining between them. Germline lookup yields CDR1 MNHEY and CDR2 SVGAGI. This CDR3 is 14 amino acids long. The CDR3 loop is CASKASGSTDTQYF. The DNA of the CDR3 is TGTGCCAGCAAAGCGTCTGGTAGCACAGATACGCAGTATTTT.

The rearrangement uses TRBV19 and TRBJ2-7; 9 bases are shared with TRBD1. Trimming at V came to 8 bases and at J to 3 bases, leaving 14 bases not matched to a gene. CDR3 length equals 16 residues. Germline CDR1 reads LNHDA; CDR2 reads SQIVND (reference sequence). CDR3 nucleotides: TGTGCCAGTTCACCTTCCTACAGGGGGCCCGTCTACGAGCAGTACTTC. Residues: CASSPSYRGPVYEQYF.

The V and J genes are TRBV5-1 and TRBJ1-1; TRBD1 aligns across 8 bases. The CDR3 totals 14 residues. The J segment lost 1 base and the V segment lost 2 bases, leaving 1 base of the junction unmatched. Germline V CDR1 and CDR2: SGHRS, YFSETQ. The CDR3 sequence is CASSLDRGNTEAFF. As DNA, the CDR3 is TGCGCCAGCAGCTTAGACAGGGGGAACACTGAAGCTTTCTTT.

The V gene is TRBV6-1, the J gene TRBJ2-1; the match to TRBD2 covers 12 bases. Germline V gene data show CDR1 as MNHNS and CDR2 as SASEGT. The junction had 1 base not matched to a gene; V was cut back by 2 bases and J by 2 bases. The CDR3 consists of 16 residues. The CDR3 bases are TGTGCCAGCAGTGAAAGACTAGCGGGAGCCTACAATGAGCAGTTCTTC. Its protein product is CASSERLAGAYNEQFF.

This chain uses TRBV28 with TRBJ2-7; perhaps TRBD1 as D (5 bases). V was shortened by 6 bases and J by 1 base, with 13 bases between the two germline ends. The CDR3 consists of 14 residues. CDR1 is MDHEN, CDR2 SYDVKM, per germline. The CDR3 DNA is TGTGCCAGCAGCCTAACAGGTTTTTCCTACGAGCAGTACTTC. It specifies CASSLTGFSYEQYF.

V is TRBV4-2 and J is TRBJ1-4; the D gene is possibly TRBD1 (5 bases). From germline, CDR1 is LGHNA and CDR2 YNFKEQ. The V end lost 4 bases, the J end lost 6 bases, and 21 bases lay between the germline ends. The CDR3 loop spans 17 amino acids. CDR3 nucleotide sequence: TGTGCCAGCAGCCCATCCACAATCCAGGGTTTGGATGAAAAACTGTTTTTT. Translating gives CASSPSTIQGLDEKLFF.

V is TRBV10-2 and J is TRBJ2-2; D is possibly TRBD2 (5 bases). Trimming pared 7 bases from V and 7 bases from J, leaving 19 bases between. Germline CDR1 reads WSHSY; CDR2 reads SAAADI. The CDR3 extends over 15 amino acids. The CDR3 here is CASMTRGVERGELFF. In DNA, the CDR3 is TGCGCCAGCATGACCCGGGGTGTGGAACGCGGGGAGCTGTTTTTT.

The V call is TRBV19, the J call TRBJ2-7; TRBD1 matches 8 bases. Germline-derived CDR1 and CDR2 are LNHDA and SQIVND (reference sequence). CDR3 length: 14 amino acids. The junction had 9 bases not matched to a gene; V was cut back by 8 bases and J by 3 bases. Here the CDR3 reads CASRGGTGFYEQYF. The CDR3 bases are TGTGCCAGTCGGGGCGGGACAGGCTTCTACGAGCAGTACTTC.

The V call is TRBV9, the J call TRBJ2-1; 10 bases align to TRBD2. This CDR3 spans 14 amino acids. CDR1 is SGDLS, CDR2 YYNGEE, per germline. The V and J ends lost 3 bases and 7 bases, in that order; junction bases with no gene match: 4. The CDR3 sequence: CASSGTSGRNEQFF. CDR3 sequence (DNA): TGTGCCAGCAGCGGGACTAGCGGAAGGAATGAGCAGTTCTTC.

The V and J genes are TRBV10-1 and TRBJ2-1; 10 bases map to TRBD2. The CDR3 is 15 residues long. Losses at the gene ends were 0 bases for V and 10 bases for J; bases not matched to a gene: 6. Germline V lookup: CDR1 WNHNN, CDR2 SYGVQD (reference sequence). The CDR3 DNA reads as TGCGCCAGCAGTGAGTCGGCTAGCGGGAGCGGAGAGCAGTTCTTC. Translation: CASSESASGSGEQFF.

The rearrangement joins TRBV9 to TRBJ1-3; D is possibly TRBD1 (5 bases). Per germline, CDR1 SGDLS and CDR2 YYNGEE. Trimming left V 6 bases short and J 4 bases short, with 8 bases between. This CDR3 is built from 12 residues. CDR3 nucleotides: TGTGCCAGCACAGGGATGGGAAACACCATATATTTT. Amino acids: CASTGMGNTIYF. Using reference TRBV9 and TRBJ1-3 for the parts outside the CDR3, the full variable domain is DSGVTQTPKHLITATGQRVTLRCSPRSGDLSVYWYQQSLDQGLQFLIQYYNGEERAKGNILERFSAQQFPDLHSELNLSSLELGDSALYFCASTGMGNTIYFGEGSWLTVV.

The chain recombines TRBV11-3 with TRBJ2-5; TRBD2 agrees at 10 bases. The V gene's germline CDR1 is SGHNT and CDR2 YENEEA. CDR3 length: 15 residues. The ends lost 5 bases at V and 3 bases at J; junction bases unmatched: 6. CDR3 coding DNA: TGTGCCAGCAGCCGAGGACTAGCGGTCAAAGAGACCCAGTACTTC. Translating gives CASSRGLAVKETQYF.

This CDR3 is CASSLQASGGYNEQFF. CDR3 coding DNA: TGCGCCAGCAGCTTGCAGGCTAGCGGGGGGTACAATGAGCAGTTCTTC. This chain links TRBV5-1 with TRBJ2-1; the match to TRBD2 covers 11 bases. CDR3 length equals 16 residues. The J segment lost 4 bases and the V segment lost 1 base, leaving 4 bases of the junction unmatched. Germline V CDR1 and CDR2: SGHRS, YFSETQ.

The chain joins TRBV10-3 to TRBJ1-4, with TRBD1 identical over 7 bases. CDR1 ENHRY and CDR2 SYGVKD come from the germline V gene. This CDR3 is 14 amino acids long. Germline trimming cut 6 bases from V and 4 bases from J; bases unmatched to any gene: 5. The CDR3 coding sequence is TGTGCCATCAGGCAGACAGGGATTAATGAAAAACTGTTTTTT. This codes for CAIRQTGINEKLFF.